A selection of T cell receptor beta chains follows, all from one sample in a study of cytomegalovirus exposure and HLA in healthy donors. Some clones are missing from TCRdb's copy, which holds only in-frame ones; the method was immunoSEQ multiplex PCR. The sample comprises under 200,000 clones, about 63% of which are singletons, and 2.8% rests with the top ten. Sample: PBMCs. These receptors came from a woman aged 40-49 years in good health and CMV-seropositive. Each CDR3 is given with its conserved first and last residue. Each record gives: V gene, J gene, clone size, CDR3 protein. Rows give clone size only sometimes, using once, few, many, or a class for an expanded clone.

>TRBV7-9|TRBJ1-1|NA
CASRYMNTEAFF
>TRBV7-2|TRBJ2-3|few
CASSLGNRIPSTDTQYF
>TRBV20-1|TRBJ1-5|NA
CSVTGDQPQNF
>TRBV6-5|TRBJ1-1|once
CASTRTTNTEAFF
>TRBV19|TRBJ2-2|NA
CATQQGEVGELFF
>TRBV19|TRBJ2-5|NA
CASSSGTGEETQYF
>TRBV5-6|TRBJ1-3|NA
CASSLASSGNTIYF
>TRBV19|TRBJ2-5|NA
CASNRGLAETQYF
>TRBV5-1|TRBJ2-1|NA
CASSGRTSGGVSSYNEQFF
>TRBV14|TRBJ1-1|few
CASSHQSNTEAFF
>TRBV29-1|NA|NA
CSVEDLTSYEQYF
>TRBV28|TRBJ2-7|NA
CASSLRGVAGYEQYF
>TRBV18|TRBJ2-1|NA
CASSPGQGAYNEQFF
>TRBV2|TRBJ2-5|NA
CASFPRGHQETQYF
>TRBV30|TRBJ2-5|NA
CAIDRGETQYF
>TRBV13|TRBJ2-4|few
CASSATRGEVDIQYF